The 29 T cell receptor beta chains below were found in one sample sequenced in a study of blood T cell repertoires in COVID-19. Clones were read by immunoSEQ multiplex PCR, and TCRdb kept only the in-frame ones, dropping some. The data contain 35,000 to 45,000 clones, approximately 85% of them singletons. The specimen was peripheral blood. These receptors originate from a woman at least 80 years old with acute or convalescent COVID-19.

The chain employs TRBV10-3 and TRBJ2-3; maybe TRBD1 (6 bases). V lost 10 bases, J lost 0 bases, and 8 bases lay in between. The germline V gene encodes CDR1 ENHRY and CDR2 SYGVKD. This CDR3 spans 12 amino acids. CDR3 loop: CATTGSTDTQYF. CDR3 in DNA: TGTGCCACCACAGGGAGCACAGATACGCAGTATTTT.

This chain links TRBV3-1 (or the pseudogene TRBV3-2) with TRBJ1-2; 8 positions agree with TRBD1. V trimming: 0 bases; J trimming: 5 bases; junction bases outside the gene matches: 5. From germline, CDR1 is LGHDT and CDR2 YNNKEL (reference sequence). The CDR3 totals 15 residues. CDR3 coding DNA: TGTGCCAGCAGCCAAGATACTGGACAGGGATATGGCTACACCTTC. This encodes CASSQDTGQGYGYTF.

V is TRBV5-6 and J is TRBJ1-2, with D perhaps matching TRBD1 (6 bases). The CDR3 contains 11 residues. Germline CDR1 reads SGHDT; CDR2 reads YYEEEE. V lost 4 bases and J 11 bases, leaving 12 bases between the germline ends. DNA for the CDR3: TGTGCCAGCAGCACAGAAGGGGGTTACACCTTC. Encoded protein: CASSTEGGYTF.

CDR3 amino acids: CASSLMQTGSTEAFF. DNA of the CDR3: TGCGCCAGCAGCTTGATGCAAACAGGGAGCACTGAAGCTTTCTTT. The chain joins TRBV5-1 to TRBJ1-1, with TRBD1 as a possible D gene (6 bases). CDR3 length: 15 residues. The V gene's germline CDR1 is SGHRS and CDR2 YFSETQ. Trimming removed 1 base at V and 4 bases at J, with 14 bases between.

The chain uses TRBV27 and TRBJ1-5; D gene ambiguous. The CDR3 sequence is 15 residues long. The germline V gene encodes CDR1 MNHEY and CDR2 SMNVEV (reference sequence). The V end was cut by 5 bases, the J end by 2 bases, with 13 bases between. In nucleotides, the CDR3 is TGTGCCAGCAGTCCGAGGGCTCGTGGCAATCAGCCCCAGCATTTT. It translates to CASSPRARGNQPQHF.

This chain uses TRBV3-1 (or the pseudogene TRBV3-2) with TRBJ1-4, with TRBD1 as a possible D gene (5 bases). Trimming stripped 1 base from V and 7 bases from J, with 13 bases between. This CDR3 contains 15 residues. The germline gives CDR1 LGHDT, CDR2 YNNKEL (reference sequence). The CDR3 sequence is CASSQGQWVFEKLFF. CDR3 bases: TGTGCCAGCAGCCAAGGACAGTGGGTGTTTGAAAAACTGTTTTTT.

The sample holds one count of this clone. The CDR3 loop is CASSQAQVRGGHNEQFF. The CDR3 nucleotides read TGCGCCAGCAGCCAAGCCCAGGTCCGGGGGGGCCACAATGAGCAGTTCTTC. The chain joins TRBV4-1 to TRBJ2-1, with TRBD2 identical over 8 bases. V lost 1 base, J lost 5 bases, and 10 bases stayed unmatched. Germline assignment: CDR1 MGHRA and CDR2 YSYEKL. The CDR3 extends over 17 amino acids.

The sample holds a few counts of this clone. The chain is built from TRBV12-3 or TRBV12-4 and TRBJ2-7; D gene ambiguous. V was cut by 3 bases and J by 9 bases, with 15 bases left in between. This CDR3 is 13 amino acids long. The CDR3 DNA sequence: TGTGCCAGCAGTTTTGGGCTGTACGCTGGGCAGTACTTC. Its translation is CASSFGLYAGQYF.

This clone was counted once. The chain links TRBV11-2 to TRBJ2-7; TRBD2 matches 8 bases. This CDR3 is 15 amino acids long. Germline assignment: CDR1 SGHAT and CDR2 FQNNGV. With V trimmed by 0 bases and J by 2 bases, 3 bases remained unmatched. CDR3 in amino acids: CASSLDLAGPYEQYF. In DNA, the CDR3 is TGTGCCAGCAGCTTAGACTTAGCGGGGCCCTACGAGCAGTACTTC.

DNA for the CDR3: TGTGCCACTGAAGGGGGGGCCGGCGAGCAGTACTTC. It codes for CATEGGAGEQYF. The chain couples TRBV3-1 (or the pseudogene TRBV3-2) to TRBJ2-7, with a possible D match to TRBD2 (7 bases). V shed 10 bases and J shed 6 bases, with 16 bases lying between them. The CDR3 covers 12 residues. Germline V lookup: CDR1 LGHDT, CDR2 YNNKEL (reference sequence).

In this sample, this clone turned up once. V is TRBV28 and J is TRBJ2-7, with no clear D. Germline V gene data show CDR1 as MDHEN and CDR2 as SYDVKM. Trimming stripped 3 bases from V and 3 bases from J, with 9 bases between. This CDR3 comprises 13 residues. The CDR3: CASSFGPLYEQYF. In nucleotides, the CDR3 is TGTGCCAGCAGTTTTGGGCCTCTCTACGAGCAGTACTTC.

This chain connects TRBV5-5 to TRBJ1-1, with D maybe TRBD1 (6 bases). V lost 4 bases, J lost 0 bases, and 13 bases lay in between. The CDR3 spans 15 residues. The germline V gene encodes CDR1 SGHKS and CDR2 YYEKEE (reference sequence). DNA for the CDR3: TGTGCCAGCAGCACCCAGACAGGCATGAACACTGAAGCTTTCTTT. Its protein is CASSTQTGMNTEAFF.

The chain has TRBV10-1 and TRBJ2-2; TRBD2 is a possible D gene (5 bases). V lost 2 bases and J lost 0, with 10 bases in between. CDR1 is WNHNN, CDR2 SYGVQD, per germline (reference sequence). The CDR3 sequence is 16 residues long. The CDR3 sequence: CASSEEGGSNTGELFF. The CDR3 coding sequence is TGCGCCAGCAGTGAGGAGGGTGGGTCGAACACCGGGGAGCTGTTTTTT.

The V gene is TRBV18, the J gene TRBJ1-1, with D possibly matching TRBD1 (5 bases). The length of the CDR3 is 15 residues. Germline V gene data show CDR1 as KGHSH and CDR2 as LQKENI. Trimming cost V 3 bases and J 4 bases, with 15 bases left between them. DNA for the CDR3: TGTGCCAGCTCACCGGGTCCCCAACAGGTCACTGAAGCTTTCTTT. It specifies CASSPGPQQVTEAFF.

This sequence joins TRBV3-1 (or the pseudogene TRBV3-2) and TRBJ1-2; tentatively, D is TRBD1 (6 bases). V was trimmed by 5 bases and J by 8 bases, leaving 27 bases between them. Germline V gene sequence: CDR1 LGHDT, CDR2 YNNKEL (reference sequence). The CDR3 has 17 residues. This CDR3 reads CASSKFSAATSTGGYTF. Written as DNA, the CDR3 is TGTGCCAGCAGCAAATTCTCGGCAGCTACCTCCACAGGGGGCTACACCTTC.

The chain links TRBV19 to TRBJ1-1, with unresolved D. The CDR3 extends over 15 amino acids. Germline V gene sequence: CDR1 LNHDA, CDR2 SQIVND (reference sequence). Trimming pared 2 bases from V and 0 bases from J, leaving 10 bases between. The DNA for the CDR3 is TGTGCCAGTAGTATATCCGGGGTCATGAACACTGAAGCTTTCTTT. Its translation is CASSISGVMNTEAFF.

The chain joins TRBV5-5 to TRBJ2-1; perhaps TRBD2 as D (6 bases). Germline V CDR1 and CDR2: SGHKS, YYEKEE (reference sequence). The CDR3 runs 15 residues. V lost 4 bases and J 0 bases, leaving 11 bases between the germline ends. The CDR3 region is CASSVRDSSYNEQFF. DNA for the CDR3: TGTGCCAGCAGCGTACGGGACTCCTCCTACAATGAGCAGTTCTTC.

The chain employs TRBV18 and TRBJ2-1; 7 bases align to TRBD1. The CDR3 runs 16 residues. V was pared by 3 bases and J by 0 bases, with 5 bases of the junction left unmatched. Germline CDR1 KGHSH, CDR2 LQKENI. The CDR3 sequence: CASSPSQGSSYNEQFF. CDR3 nucleotides: TGTGCCAGCTCACCCTCACAGGGGAGCTCCTACAATGAGCAGTTCTTC.

The chain has TRBV6-5 and TRBJ2-2, with unresolved D. V was cut by 2 bases and J by 5 bases, with 3 bases left in between. CDR1 and CDR2 from the germline V gene are MNHEY and SVGAGI. CDR3 length: 12 residues. This chain's CDR3 is CASSYPTGELFF. The CDR3 coding sequence is TGTGCCAGCAGTTACCCGACCGGGGAGCTGTTTTTT.

The chain couples TRBV3-1 (or the pseudogene TRBV3-2) to TRBJ2-6, with D possibly TRBD2 on 5 matching bases. The germline V and J ends were trimmed by 1 base and 0 bases, with 13 bases remaining between them. Germline-derived CDR1 and CDR2 are LGHDT and YNNKEL (reference sequence). The CDR3 covers 18 residues. CDR3 in DNA: TGTGCCAGCAGCCAAGGTGGAGGTCCTCGCTCTGGGGCCAACGTCCTGACTTTC. Protein sequence: CASSQGGGPRSGANVLTF.

This clone occurred once. The chain recombines TRBV5-1 with TRBJ2-1; 9 nucleotides line up with TRBD2. V shed 5 bases, J shed 2 bases, and the junction held 8 bases outside the gene matches. This CDR3 region has 16 residues. Germline assignment: CDR1 SGHRS and CDR2 YFSETQ. CDR3 residues: CASRSGLAGPYNEQFF. The CDR3 region has the DNA TGCGCCAGCAGGTCGGGGCTAGCGGGGCCCTACAATGAGCAGTTCTTC. Looking up the rest from reference TRBV5-1 and TRBJ2-1 gives the full variable domain: KAGVTQTPRYLIKTRGQQVTLSCSPISGHRSVSWYQQTPGQGLQFLFEYFSETQRNKGNFPGRFSGRQFSNSRSEMNVSTLELGDSALYLCASRSGLAGPYNEQFFGPGTRLTVL.

This chain connects TRBV19 to TRBJ2-3, with 8 positions matching TRBD1. The CDR3 runs 15 residues. The V segment lost 5 bases and the J segment 1 base; nucleotides outside the gene matches: 5. Germline V gives CDR1 LNHDA, CDR2 SQIVND (reference sequence). The CDR3 nucleotides read TGTGCCAGTAGTCTGCCGGGACAGGGCACAGATACGCAGTATTTT. It translates to CASSLPGQGTDTQYF.

The J gene is TRBJ1-1, the V gene TRBV27; TRBD1 matches 9 bases. This CDR3 spans 16 amino acids. Germline CDR1 MNHEY, CDR2 SMNVEV (reference sequence). The V and J ends lost 6 bases and 5 bases, in that order; junction bases with no gene match: 13. The CDR3 region is CASRSPPGQGSTEAFF. The DNA for the CDR3 is TGTGCCAGCAGATCACCCCCGGGACAGGGAAGTACTGAAGCTTTCTTT.

The gene calls are TRBV14 and TRBJ1-1, with TRBD1 identical over 11 bases. Germline CDR1 SGHDN, CDR2 FVKESK. Trimming cost V 4 bases and J 0 bases; bases outside gene matches: 1. The CDR3 consists of 15 residues. The CDR3 nucleotides read TGTGCCAGCAGCCCGGACAGGGGGCTGAACACTGAAGCTTTCTTT. It specifies CASSPDRGLNTEAFF.

The V gene is TRBV7-2, the J gene TRBJ1-1; D call uncertain. CDR1 SGHTA and CDR2 FQGNSA come from the germline V gene. The CDR3 totals 15 residues. V was cut by 1 base and J by 0 bases, with 9 bases left in between. CDR3 loop: CASSLDPGVNTEAFF. The CDR3 nucleotides read TGTGCCAGCAGCTTAGATCCCGGGGTGAACACTGAAGCTTTCTTT.

V gene TRBV6-5 combines with J gene TRBJ2-3; TRBD2 agrees at 7 bases. The CDR3 is 15 amino acids. Per the germline V gene, CDR1 is MNHEY and CDR2 is SVGAGI. V lost 8 bases to trimming and J lost 3 bases; unmatched junction nucleotides: 11. The CDR3 is CASRNSAGVTDTQYF. CDR3 in DNA: TGTGCCAGCCGAAATAGCGCGGGAGTAACAGATACGCAGTATTTT.

The chain joins TRBV10-3 to TRBJ2-1; 7 bases are shared with TRBD2. Germline loops: CDR1 ENHRY, CDR2 SYGVKD. V dropped 4 bases and J dropped 6; count of bases not matched to a gene: 6. This CDR3 has 14 residues. As DNA, the CDR3 is TGTGCCATCAGTGGTCTAGCGGAGGCCAATGAGCAGTTCTTC. It encodes CAISGLAEANEQFF.

This clone was found once. The chain is built from TRBV19 and TRBJ1-1; the D is unclear. CDR1 and CDR2 from the germline V gene are LNHDA and SQIVND (reference sequence). The CDR3 runs to 14 residues. V dropped 2 bases and J dropped 6 bases, with 13 bases sitting between them. DNA of the CDR3: TGTGCCAGTAGTATACGTGAGGGTGGGGCTGAAGCTTTCTTT. Encoded protein: CASSIREGGAEAFF.

V gene TRBV5-1 combines with J gene TRBJ2-6, with 9 bases fitting TRBD1. CDR1 is SGHRS and CDR2 is YFSETQ in the germline V gene. CDR3 length: 16 amino acids. The ends lost 8 bases at V and 0 bases at J; junction bases unmatched: 6. CDR3 in amino acids: CASTRQGGSGANVLTF. CDR3 bases: TGCGCCAGTACAAGACAGGGGGGCTCTGGGGCCAACGTCCTGACTTTC.